Below are 17 T cell receptor beta chains sequenced from a single sample in a study of blood T cell repertoires in COVID-19. Clones were sequenced by immunoSEQ multiplex PCR, and TCRdb holds only the in-frame ones, with some missing. The data contain approximately 350,000 clones, 83% of them singletons. The sequenced sample was PBMCs or T cells enriched from blood (not recorded which). The receptors were gathered from a woman in her fifties or sixties who had recovered from COVID-19.

The chain links TRBV5-4 to TRBJ1-1, with a tentative D call TRBD1 (5 bases). Between the trimmed V and J ends, which lost 2 bases and 2 bases, there was a span of 7 bases. CDR3 size: 13 residues. CDR1 is SGHNT, CDR2 YYREEE, per germline (reference sequence). CDR3: CASSLRGNTEAFF. CDR3 in DNA: TGTGCCAGCAGCTTAAGGGGTAACACTGAAGCTTTCTTT.

The chain uses TRBV4-2 and TRBJ1-4; D is unresolved. Trimming shortened V by 0 bases and J by 9 bases, and 14 bases separated the two germline ends. This CDR3 comprises 15 residues. Germline V gene lookup returns CDR1 LGHNA and CDR2 YNFKEQ. The CDR3 reads CASSQDAGQAQKLFF. CDR3 DNA: TGTGCCAGCAGCCAAGATGCCGGCCAGGCACAAAAACTGTTTTTT.

The gene calls are TRBV5-5 and TRBJ1-5, with D perhaps matching TRBD1 (6 bases). Trimming took 7 bases from V and 3 from J, leaving 17 bases between them. The CDR3 consists of 15 residues. CDR1 and CDR2 (germline): SGHKS, YYEKEE (reference sequence). CDR3 loop: CASRTGTSPNQPQHF. The CDR3 DNA reads as TGTGCCAGCCGCACAGGGACGAGTCCCAATCAGCCCCAGCATTTT.

In nucleotides, the CDR3 is TGTGCCAGCAGTTTTACTGTCGAAGCTTTCTTT. Protein sequence: CASSFTVEAFF. The V call is TRBV12-3 or TRBV12-4, the J call TRBJ1-1; D is ambiguous. The CDR3 has 11 residues. The V end lost 3 bases, the J end lost 8 bases, and 7 bases lay between the germline ends.

V gene TRBV6-5 combines with J gene TRBJ1-4; D is perhaps TRBD1 (5 bases). CDR3 length equals 14 residues. V was shortened by 2 bases and J by 7 bases, with 11 bases between the two germline ends. Germline V gene data show CDR1 as MNHEY and CDR2 as SVGAGI. Written as DNA, the CDR3 is TGTGCCAGCAGTTACAACCGGAGGGGTGAAAAACTGTTTTTT. This gives the protein CASSYNRRGEKLFF.

J is TRBJ2-3 and V is TRBV2; the match to TRBD1 covers 9 bases. Per germline, CDR1 SNHLY and CDR2 FYNNEI. CDR3 length: 12 residues. V shed 5 bases, J shed 12 bases, and the junction held 6 bases outside the gene matches. The CDR3 loop is CASSQTGQGQYF. Here the CDR3 DNA reads TGTGCCAGCAGTCAGACGGGACAGGGTCAGTATTTT.

This clone was observed a few times. This chain joins TRBV29-1 and TRBJ1-1; 8 positions agree with TRBD1. The CDR3 covers 15 residues. J lost 4 bases, V lost 4 bases, and 11 bases had no gene match. The germline V gene encodes CDR1 SQVTM and CDR2 ANQGSEA. CDR3 DNA: TGCAGCGTTGCAGGCCAGGGGGCTCAGTTCACTGAAGCTTTCTTT. Translating gives CSVAGQGAQFTEAFF. Drawing the rest from reference TRBV29-1 and TRBJ1-1, the complete variable domain is SAVISQKPSRDICQRGTSLTIQCQVDSQVTMMFWYRQQPGQSLTLIATANQGSEATYESGFVIDKFPISRPNLTFSTLTVSNMSPEDSSIYLCSVAGQGAQFTEAFFGQGTRLTVV.

The chain links TRBV11-1 to TRBJ1-1; D is undetermined. V lost 4 bases, J lost 8 bases, and 17 bases lay in between. Germline V gene sequence: CDR1 SGHAT, CDR2 FQDESV (reference sequence). The CDR3 extends over 14 amino acids. The DNA for the CDR3 is TGTGCCAGCAGCTGGCCCAGGCCGAGGGAAGAAGCTTTCTTT. Amino acids: CASSWPRPREEAFF.

The rearrangement links TRBV7-9 to TRBJ1-6; 7 bases are a match to TRBD1. CDR1 and CDR2 from the germline V gene are SEHNR and FQNEAQ (reference sequence). CDR3 length: 14 amino acids. V was pared by 5 bases and J by 9 bases, with 7 bases of the junction left unmatched. The chain's CDR3 is CASSPNGDSSPLHF. Here the CDR3 DNA reads TGTGCCAGCAGCCCAAACGGGGACAGTTCACCCCTCCACTTT. The whole variable domain, remainder taken from reference TRBV7-9 and TRBJ1-6, is DTGVSQNPRHKITKRGQNVTFRCDPISEHNRLYWYRQTLGQGPEFLTYFQNEAQLEKSRLLSDRFSAERPKGSFSTLEIQRTEQGDSAMYLCASSPNGDSSPLHFGNGTRLTVT.

V and J are TRBV2 and TRBJ1-1; D possibly corresponds to TRBD1 (6 bases). The CDR3 covers 13 residues. Germline CDR1 reads SNHLY; CDR2 reads FYNNEI. The V end lost 6 bases, the J end lost 3 bases, and 11 bases lay between the germline ends. CDR3 nucleotide sequence: TGTGCCAGCAGACAGGGCCGGCACACTGAAGCTTTCTTT. Translating it yields CASRQGRHTEAFF.

A few counts support this clone. The rearrangement links TRBV4-1 to TRBJ2-5; 11 bases are a match to TRBD2. The CDR3 length is 15 residues. V shed 4 bases, J shed 4 bases, and the junction held 5 bases outside the gene matches. Germline V gene lookup returns CDR1 MGHRA and CDR2 YSYEKL. The CDR3 spells CASSRLGLAGETQYF. The CDR3 nucleotides are TGCGCCAGCAGCCGCCTCGGACTAGCGGGAGAGACCCAGTACTTC.

The V call is TRBV7-9, the J call TRBJ1-1; a possible D gene is TRBD1 (5 bases). This CDR3 region has 12 residues. The germline CDR1 and CDR2 sequences are SEHNR and FQNEAQ (reference sequence). V dropped 0 bases and J dropped 8 bases, with 7 bases sitting between them. The CDR3 nucleotides are TGTGCCAGCAGCTTAGCACAGGAAGAAGCTTTCTTT. Its translation: CASSLAQEEAFF.

The chain combines TRBV21-1 with TRBJ2-1; the table assigns TRBD2, which was not confirmed against the DNA. TRBV21-1 is noted as a pseudogene. The CDR3 is 16 residues long. CDR3 nucleotide sequence: TGTGCCAGCAGCCAAAACAAGCGGGATCGCCACAATGAGCAGTTCTTC. As protein: CASSQNKRDRHNEQFF.

The rearrangement links TRBV7-9 to TRBJ1-3, with 8 bases fitting TRBD1. The CDR3 totals 17 residues. After removal of 4 bases from V and 0 bases from J, the junction contained 8 bases not matched to a gene. Germline V lookup: CDR1 SEHNR, CDR2 FQNEAQ (reference sequence). CDR3 amino acids: CASSSTQGGNSGNTIYF. DNA for the CDR3: TGTGCCAGCAGCTCTACACAGGGGGGAAACTCTGGAAACACCATATATTTT.

This chain connects TRBV7-8 to TRBJ2-3; TRBD2 matches at 9 bases. The CDR3 totals 17 residues. Germline-derived CDR1 and CDR2 are SGHVS and FQNEAQ. V gave up 1 base and J gave up 3 bases; unmatched junction bases: 8. This chain's CDR3 is CASSLEGVSGRTDTQYF. CDR3 sequence (DNA): TGTGCCAGCAGCTTAGAGGGGGTTAGCGGGAGAACAGATACGCAGTATTTT.

The chain is built from TRBV19 and TRBJ2-1; perhaps TRBD1 as D (8 bases). This CDR3 has 16 amino acids. V lost 5 bases, J lost 6 bases, and 20 bases lay in between. Per germline, CDR1 LNHDA and CDR2 SQIVND (reference sequence). The CDR3 loop reads CASSRRTGSGANEQFF. CDR3 nucleotides: TGTGCCAGTAGTCGAAGGACAGGGAGCGGGGCCAATGAGCAGTTCTTC.

The chain carries TRBV5-1 and TRBJ1-6, with D unresolved. Deletions cut 4 bases from V and 5 bases from J, with 10 bases between. Germline V gene sequence: CDR1 SGHRS, CDR2 YFSETQ. CDR3 length: 14 amino acids. The CDR3 loop is CASSPPGDNSPLHF. In DNA form, the CDR3 reads TGCGCCAGCAGCCCCCCCGGGGATAATTCACCCCTCCACTTT.